This T cell receptor (beta chain) was found in a study of cytomegalovirus exposure and HLA in healthy donors. Findings and limits, study-wide: The study recorded 164 TCR beta chains that were cytomegalovirus-associated.

Of note for this clone: The target antigen is unknown.

Method: immunoSEQ multiplex PCR; TCRdb's copy keeps in-frame clones and lacks some. Of 200,000 or so clones listed, 80% to 95% are singletons. Sequenced: PBMCs. The receptor's source is a woman aged 18-30 years in good health and CMV-seronegative.

The CDR3 DNA reads TGTGCCTGGAACCCACAGGGAAATTCACCCCTCCACTTT. This gives the protein CAWNPQGNSPLHF. The V gene is TRBV30, the J gene TRBJ1-6; the D gene is possibly TRBD1 (6 bases). The V and J ends lost 4 bases and 7 bases respectively, with 11 bases between them. The CDR3 is 13 amino acids. Germline assignment: CDR1 GTSNPN and CDR2 SVGIG (reference sequence).